A selection of T cell receptor beta chains follows, all from one sample in a study of blood T cell repertoires in COVID-19. Profiled with immunoSEQ multiplex PCR; TCRdb holds only in-frame clones, not every one. Among roughly 200,000 clones listed, approximately 83% were seen once. Material for sequencing was peripheral blood. The receptors stem from a woman aged 40 to 49 with COVID-19, enrolled during active disease. Both conserved end residues are part of each CDR3. The D gene is left open where the match is weak. Expanded clones are given a class, and other clones once, few, many or no size at all.

v_call,clone_size,j_call,d_call,cdr3_nt,cdr3_aa
TRBV5-5,.,TRBJ1-4,.,TGTGCCAGCAGCCTCGGACATCCGAATGAAAAACTGTTTTTT,CASSLGHPNEKLFF
TRBV3-1/TRBV3-2,.,TRBJ2-5,.,TGTGCCAGCAGCCAAGGGACGTACGGGGGGACCCAGTACTTC,CASSQGTYGGTQYF
TRBV4-1,.,TRBJ2-7,.,TGCGCCAGCAGCCCCCGGCAGGGGATCTACGAGCAGTACTTC,CASSPRQGIYEQYF
TRBV27,.,TRBJ2-3,.,TGTGCCAGCAGTCCGAATCGAGTTAGCACAGATACGCAGTATTTT,CASSPNRVSTDTQYF
TRBV6-5,.,TRBJ1-2,TRBD1,TGTGCCAGCAGCCGGGACAGGGGGCGAGGTGGCTACACCTTC,CASSRDRGRGGYTF
TRBV24-1,.,TRBJ1-4,TRBD1,TGTGCCACCAGCCCCGAGGGTCAGGGGGCGAGAGCTAATGAAAAACTGTTTTTT,CATSPEGQGARANEKLFF
TRBV14,.,TRBJ2-6,TRBD1,TGTGCCAGCAGCCAAGATTTAGGGGCCAGGGGGCAACCTGGGGCCAACGTCCTGACTTTC,CASSQDLGARGQPGANVLTF
TRBV9,.,TRBJ1-6,TRBD1,TGTGCCAGCAGCGTAGCTACTGTTACAGGGGGTTCACCCCTCCACTTT,CASSVATVTGGSPLHF
TRBV7-9,.,TRBJ1-2,.,TGTGCCAGCAGCTTAAGCTTCGACTATGGCTACACCTTC,CASSLSFDYGYTF
TRBV12-3/TRBV12-4,.,TRBJ1-6,.,TGTGCCAGCAGTTCAGGGCTAGGTTCACCCCTCCACTTT,CASSSGLGSPLHF
TRBV29-1,.,TRBJ2-7,.,TGCAGCGTTCTCTCGGAGACCTACGAGCAGTACTTC,CSVLSETYEQYF
TRBV19,once,TRBJ1-6,TRBD1,TGTGCCAGTAGGCCGGGACAGGGCTCCTCACCCCTCCACTTT,CASRPGQGSSPLHF
TRBV5-1,.,TRBJ1-2,.,TGCGCCAGCAGCTCAGGATACTATGGCTACACCTTC,CASSSGYYGYTF
TRBV19,.,TRBJ2-1,.,TGTGCCAGTAAAGTCGGGGTAGGGCCGGGCAATGAGCAGTTCTTC,CASKVGVGPGNEQFF
TRBV5-1,.,TRBJ2-1,TRBD1,TGCGCCAGCAGCTTGGTCGCGACAGGGAACAATGAGCAGTTCTTC,CASSLVATGNNEQFF
TRBV11-2,.,TRBJ2-3,.,TGTGCCAGCAGCTTCCGTCCCGGGACACCCACAGATACGCAGTATTTT,CASSFRPGTPTDTQYF
TRBV10-3,.,TRBJ1-5,.,TGTGCCATCAGTGCCTTGGGGGCAGGTCAGCCCCAGCATTTT,CAISALGAGQPQHF
TRBV28,.,TRBJ2-1,TRBD1,TGTGCCAGCAATAGCCGGGACAGATCATATGAGCAGTTCTTC,CASNSRDRSYEQFF
TRBV7-2,.,TRBJ1-6,.,TGTGCCAGCACCCAACAGGGAGGGTCCTATAATTCACCCCTCCACTTT,CASTQQGGSYNSPLHF
TRBV5-1,once,TRBJ2-7,TRBD1,TGCGCCAGCAGCTTCAGGACAGGGCCCTACGAGCAGTACTTC,CASSFRTGPYEQYF
TRBV6-5,.,TRBJ2-2,.,TGTGCCAGCAGTTTTAAGCACACCGGGGAGCTGTTTTTT,CASSFKHTGELFF
TRBV2,few,TRBJ2-7,.,TGTGCCAGCAGTGCCCTTCGGGCGCGGGGACACGAGCAGTACTTC,CASSALRARGHEQYF
TRBV27,.,TRBJ1-5,TRBD1,TGTGCCAGCAGTCCGGGACAGACACATCAGCCCCAGCATTTT,CASSPGQTHQPQHF
TRBV28,.,TRBJ1-1,.,TGTGCCAGCAGTTTCTCGGACAGGAACACTGAAGCTTTCTTT,CASSFSDRNTEAFF
TRBV28,.,TRBJ1-1,.,TGTGCCAGCCGTGACCTTCTAGGCACTGAAGCTTTCTTT,CASRDLLGTEAFF
TRBV5-3,.,TRBJ1-1,.,TGTGCCAGAGGGCGACAGAGGAAGATGGATGGAGCTTTCTTT,CARGRQRKMDGAFF
TRBV20-1,.,TRBJ2-7,TRBD2,TGCAGAACTAGCGGGAGGGGGCAGTACTTC,CRTSGRGQYF
TRBV7-9,.,TRBJ1-5,TRBD1,TGTGCCAGCAGCCACGACAGGGGAGGTCAGCCCCAGCATTTT,CASSHDRGGQPQHF
TRBV6-4,.,TRBJ2-3,TRBD2,TGTGCCAGCAGAAGCGGGGGGGCCACAGATACGCAGTATTTT,CASRSGGATDTQYF
TRBV28,.,TRBJ2-7,TRBD2,TGTGCCAGCAAGACTAGCGGGTCGGGCGAGCAGTACTTC,CASKTSGSGEQYF
TRBV6-6,.,TRBJ1-2,TRBD1,TGTGCCAGCAGCCCAACAGGGGACTATGGCTACACCTTC,CASSPTGDYGYTF
TRBV5-1,.,TRBJ2-5,.,TGCGCCAGCAGCTTGGCCTTGGACTCGCGGGGCCAAGAGACCCAGTACTTC,CASSLALDSRGQETQYF
TRBV6-4,.,TRBJ1-2,.,TGTGCCAGCAGTGCGTCGTACAGATCTGCTAACTATGGCTACACCTTC,CASSASYRSANYGYTF
TRBV5-1,once,TRBJ2-3,.,TGCGCCAGCAGCAACCGGGACTCATCGTCAGGTACGCAGTATTTT,CASSNRDSSSGTQYF
TRBV4-1,few,TRBJ2-1,.,TGCGCCAGCAGCCAGGAGGGGTTTTCCTCCTACAATGAGCAGTTCTTC,CASSQEGFSSYNEQFF
TRBV6-5,.,TRBJ1-1,.,TGTGCCAGCAGCCGCGGACAGACCCAAGGTGGAGCTTTCTTT,CASSRGQTQGGAFF
TRBV19,.,TRBJ1-5,.,TGTGCCAGTAGTATAGAAGGGGTTTTGGGTCAGCCCCAGCATTTT,CASSIEGVLGQPQHF
TRBV6-1,.,TRBJ2-7,.,TGTGCCAGCAGTGAACAGGGTGGCGGGGCGTATTACGAGCAGTACTTC,CASSEQGGGAYYEQYF
TRBV7-9,.,TRBJ1-6,.,TGTGCCAGCAGCCCTGCCGCCAGGGGAGGGTCACCCCTCCACTTT,CASSPAARGGSPLHF
TRBV7-8,.,TRBJ2-3,.,TGTGCCAGCAGCTTAGCAGGGGAGGCGGATACGCAGTATTTT,CASSLAGEADTQYF
TRBV6-6,.,TRBJ2-7,.,TGTGCCAGCAGTTACTCGATGGGCGACTCCTACGAGCAGTACTTC,CASSYSMGDSYEQYF
TRBV9,.,TRBJ2-1,TRBD1,TGTGCCAGCAGCACCGAACAGGGGACGGTAGGTAGGGAGCAGTTCTTC,CASSTEQGTVGREQFF
TRBV18,.,TRBJ1-4,TRBD1,TGTGCCAGCTCAACCCCGGTGGACAGGGGCAGTGAAAAACTGTTTTTT,CASSTPVDRGSEKLFF
TRBV7-9,.,TRBJ2-5,TRBD2,TGTGCCAGCAGCTCGACTGTATCGGAACTAGCGTGGAAGACCCAGTACTTC,CASSSTVSELAWKTQYF
TRBV6-5,.,TRBJ2-7,.,TGTGCCAGCAGTTACACAGTAGGCTACGAGCAGTACTTC,CASSYTVGYEQYF
TRBV11-2,.,TRBJ2-3,.,TGTGCCAGCAGCTTAGCAGGGGGCGGGGGGGCCCTCACAGATACGCAGTATTTT,CASSLAGGGGALTDTQYF
TRBV28,.,TRBJ1-5,.,TGTGCCAGCAGTTTACCTCCAGACAGACGTAGCAATCAGCCCCAGCATTTT,CASSLPPDRRSNQPQHF
TRBV28,.,TRBJ2-2,TRBD2,TGTGCCGCTACATCGGCTAGCGGGACGGACACCGGGGAGCTGTTTTTT,CAATSASGTDTGELFF
TRBV13,.,TRBJ1-1,.,TGTGCCAGTGACCGGGGGATTGGTAACACTGAAGCTTTCTTT,CASDRGIGNTEAFF
TRBV3-1/TRBV3-2,.,TRBJ1-2,.,TGTGCCAGCAGCCAAGATCGGTCCCCGGGGGGCTACACCTTC,CASSQDRSPGGYTF
TRBV7-9,.,TRBJ1-6,TRBD1,TGTGCCAGCAGCTTATATTTTGGGACAGTTTTCTCACCCCTCCACTTT,CASSLYFGTVFSPLHF
TRBV5-6,once,TRBJ2-7,TRBD2,TGTGCCAGCAGCTTGGTGCGGGGGGGCTACGAGCAGTACTTC,CASSLVRGGYEQYF
TRBV13,few,TRBJ2-1,TRBD2,TGTGCCAGCAGCTTCATCAGCGGGGGTCACAATGAGCAGTTCTTC,CASSFISGGHNEQFF
TRBV6-4,.,TRBJ2-2,.,TGTGCCAGCAGCGAAGAGGGTCTCACCGGGGAGCTGTTTTTT,CASSEEGLTGELFF
TRBV5-6,.,TRBJ1-2,TRBD1,TGTGCCAGCAGCCTTACGGGACAGGGGGCATCCATCGCTGGCTACACCTTC,CASSLTGQGASIAGYTF